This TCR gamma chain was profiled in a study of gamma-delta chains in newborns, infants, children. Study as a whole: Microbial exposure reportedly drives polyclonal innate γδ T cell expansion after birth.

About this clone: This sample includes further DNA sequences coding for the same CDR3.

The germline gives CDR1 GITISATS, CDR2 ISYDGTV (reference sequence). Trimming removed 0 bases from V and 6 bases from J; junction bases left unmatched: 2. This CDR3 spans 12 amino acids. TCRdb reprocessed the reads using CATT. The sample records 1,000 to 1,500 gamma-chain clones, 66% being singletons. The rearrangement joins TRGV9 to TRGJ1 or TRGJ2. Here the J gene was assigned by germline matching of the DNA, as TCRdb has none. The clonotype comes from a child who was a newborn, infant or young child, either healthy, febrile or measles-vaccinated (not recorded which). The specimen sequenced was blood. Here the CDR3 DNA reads TGTGCCTTGTGGGAGGTGCGTTATAAGAAACTCTTT. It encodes CALWEVRYKKLF.